One and the same sample provided the 12 T cell receptor beta chains below, sequenced in a study of blood T cell repertoires in COVID-19. Clones were sequenced by immunoSEQ multiplex PCR, and TCRdb holds only the in-frame ones, with some missing. The sample has under 300,000 clones, about nine tenths seen once. Specimen: PBMCs or T cells enriched from blood (not recorded which). The receptors were sampled from a woman younger than 45 with acute COVID-19.

The chain carries TRBV3-1 (or the pseudogene TRBV3-2) and TRBJ2-7, with 7 positions matching TRBD2. CDR1 is LGHDT and CDR2 is YNNKEL in the germline V gene (reference sequence). V lost 1 base and J lost 6; bases outside the gene matches: 6. This CDR3 spans 14 amino acids. The DNA for the CDR3 is TGTGCCAGCAGCCAAGGGGCGGGAGTCATCGAGCAGTACTTC. Its translation is CASSQGAGVIEQYF.

V usage is TRBV28 and J usage is TRBJ2-7; 7 bases align to TRBD2. Unmatched junction bases numbered 8, after V lost 3 bases and J lost 3 bases. The germline CDR1 and CDR2 sequences are MDHEN and SYDVKM. The CDR3 is made up of 15 amino acids. The CDR3 DNA reads as TGTGCCAGCAGTTTGGGGACTACAAACTACTACGAGCAGTACTTC. Translation: CASSLGTTNYYEQYF.

This chain joins TRBV27 and TRBJ2-6, with D perhaps TRBD2 (5 bases). The length of the CDR3 is 18 residues. V was shortened by 6 bases and J by 0 bases, with 18 bases between the two germline ends. Germline CDR1 MNHEY, CDR2 SMNVEV (reference sequence). DNA for the CDR3: TGTGCCAGCAGCCTCCCCCGTCGAGGGCCCTCTGGGGCCAACGTCCTGACTTTC. Translating gives CASSLPRRGPSGANVLTF.

The gene calls are TRBV3-1 (or the pseudogene TRBV3-2) and TRBJ2-5; TRBD2 agrees at 12 bases. The CDR3 contains 17 residues. V trimming: 1 base; J trimming: 4 bases; junction bases outside the gene matches: 7. Germline loops: CDR1 LGHDT, CDR2 YNNKEL (reference sequence). CDR3 loop: CASSQGLAGGQTETQYF. Written as DNA, the CDR3 is TGTGCCAGCAGCCAAGGGCTAGCGGGGGGGCAGACAGAGACCCAGTACTTC.

The chain combines TRBV30 with TRBJ2-7; D uncertain. The germline V gene has CDR1 GTSNPN and CDR2 SVGIG (reference sequence). V was pared by 4 bases and J by 0 bases, with 10 bases between. CDR3 length equals 13 residues. The CDR3, as DNA: TGTGCCTGGATACCGCTTAGCTCCTACGAGCAGTACTTC. Its protein product is CAWIPLSSYEQYF.

This chain connects TRBV24-1 to TRBJ2-5, with D uncertain. With 2 bases removed from V and 1 base from J, the gap between germline ends came to 4 bases. The CDR3 runs to 13 residues. The germline V gene has CDR1 KGHDR and CDR2 SFDVKD. This CDR3 is CATSDSVQETQYF. The CDR3 region has the DNA TGTGCCACCAGTGATTCAGTCCAAGAGACCCAGTACTTC.

The rearrangement links TRBV6-2 or TRBV6-3 to TRBJ2-3; 8 nucleotides line up with TRBD1. V trimming: 2 bases; J trimming: 0 bases; junction bases outside the gene matches: 1. This CDR3 comprises 15 residues. Germline loops: CDR1 MNHEY, CDR2 SVGEGT. CDR3 DNA: TGTGCCAGCAGTTACAGGACAGGGAGCACAGATACGCAGTATTTT. Amino acids: CASSYRTGSTDTQYF.

The chain joins TRBV7-9 to TRBJ1-5, with unresolved D. V lost 1 base and J lost 3, with 10 bases in between. The CDR3 is 15 residues long. The germline gives CDR1 SEHNR, CDR2 FQNEAQ (reference sequence). The CDR3 nucleotides read TGTGCCAGCAGCTTAGTTCGGGGAAACAATCAGCCCCAGCATTTT. As protein: CASSLVRGNNQPQHF.

This clone was seen just once. This chain joins TRBV2 and TRBJ2-7; 8 nucleotides agree with TRBD1. This CDR3 is built from 15 residues. Germline V gives CDR1 SNHLY, CDR2 FYNNEI. V trimming: 2 bases; J trimming: 0 bases; junction bases outside the gene matches: 3. In nucleotides, the CDR3 is TGTGCCAGCAGTGAATTCCAGGGGGCCTCCTACGAGCAGTACTTC. Amino acid sequence: CASSEFQGASYEQYF.

CDR3 sequence reads: CSVVGWGEKLFF. The CDR3 coding sequence is TGCAGCGTTGTAGGGTGGGGCGAAAAACTGTTTTTT. The chain uses TRBV29-1 and TRBJ1-4; a weak D match, TRBD1 (5 bases). The V gene's germline CDR1 is SQVTM and CDR2 ANQGSEA. The ends were cut back, 4 bases at V and 8 bases at J, with 11 bases in the middle. This CDR3 spans 12 amino acids.

In its sample, this clone was seen once. The chain has TRBV14 and TRBJ2-5; possible D gene TRBD2, 6 bases. Trimming left V 0 bases short and J 7 bases short, with 12 bases between. This CDR3 contains 14 residues. Germline CDR1 and CDR2: SGHDN and FVKESK. As DNA, the CDR3 is TGTGCCAGCAGCCAAGAATTAGCCGGGGGGACCCAGTACTTC. Amino acid sequence: CASSQELAGGTQYF.

The V and J genes are TRBV20-1 and TRBJ2-1; D is possibly TRBD2 (5 bases). Trimming stripped 3 bases from V and 8 bases from J, with 23 bases between. Germline CDR1 DFQATT, CDR2 SNEGSKA (reference sequence). The CDR3 extends over 16 amino acids. The CDR3 is CSASSTRAMFDHEQFF. The CDR3 coding sequence is TGCAGTGCTAGTTCCACGAGGGCTATGTTCGACCATGAGCAGTTCTTC.